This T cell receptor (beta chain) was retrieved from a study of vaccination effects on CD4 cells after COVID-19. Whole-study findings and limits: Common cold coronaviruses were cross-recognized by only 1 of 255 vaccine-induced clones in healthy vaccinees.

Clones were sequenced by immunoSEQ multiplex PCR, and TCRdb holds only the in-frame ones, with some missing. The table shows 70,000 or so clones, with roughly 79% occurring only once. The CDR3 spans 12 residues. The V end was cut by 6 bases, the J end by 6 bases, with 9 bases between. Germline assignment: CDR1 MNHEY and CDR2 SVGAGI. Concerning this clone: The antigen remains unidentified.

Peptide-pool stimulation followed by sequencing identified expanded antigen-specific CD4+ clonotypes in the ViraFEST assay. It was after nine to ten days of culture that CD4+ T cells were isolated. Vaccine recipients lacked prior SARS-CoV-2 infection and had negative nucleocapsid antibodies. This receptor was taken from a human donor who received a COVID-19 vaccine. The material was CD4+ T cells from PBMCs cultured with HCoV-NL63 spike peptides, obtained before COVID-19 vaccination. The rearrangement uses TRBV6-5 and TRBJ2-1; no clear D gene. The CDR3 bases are TGTGCCAGCAGCCACGGCTCCAATGAGCAGTTCTTC. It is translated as CASSHGSNEQFF.